The rows below give T cell receptor beta chains drawn from one sample of a study of blood T cell repertoires in COVID-19. This table comes from immunoSEQ multiplex PCR, and its TCRdb copy is limited to in-frame clones, with some not included. The sample consists of just under 250,000 clones, roughly 90% of them appearing once. The specimen was PBMCs or T cells enriched from blood (not recorded which). The receptors were sampled from a woman aged 25-40 years who had recovered from COVID-19. Both conserved end residues are trimmed from each CDR3.

V	J	CDR3
TRBV29-1	TRBJ1-1	SAGQRNTEAF
TRBV30	TRBJ1-1	AWIPDRNTEAF
TRBV30	TRBJ1-4	ASEGAWEKLF
TRBV2	TRBJ1-5	ASGKDRDQPQH
TRBV28	TRBJ1-1	AGRGTGTMNTEAF
TRBV29-1	TRBJ1-1	SAAMNTEAF
TRBV5-1	TRBJ1-4	ASSLTGQTNEKLF
TRBV11-2	TRBJ1-2	ASSPMGLFNYGYT
TRBV7-8	TRBJ1-1	ASRKTETNTEAF
TRBV6-5	TRBJ2-7	AIGRARAGEQY
TRBV9	TRBJ2-6	ASSEPGQGFGANVLT
TRBV18	TRBJ2-3	ASSPTFSIPTDTQY
TRBV7-2	TRBJ1-1	ASSFHPDRGEAF
TRBV4-1	TRBJ1-6	ASSQEASYFIH
TRBV9	TRBJ2-2	ASSDLGTAGELF
TRBV19	TRBJ2-1	ASSIGSLDEQF
TRBV27	TRBJ1-5	ASSRNGGQPQH
TRBV11-2	TRBJ2-3	ASSLSGGEPDTQY
TRBV5-1	TRBJ2-3	ASSLGSSVTDTQY
TRBV28	TRBJ1-1	ASSLRQNTEAF
TRBV11-2	TRBJ1-4	ASSPVEGFSWGKLF
TRBV27	TRBJ1-1	ASSLYRDRGTEAF
TRBV27	TRBJ1-1	ASSSDRLIYTEAF
TRBV5-4	TRBJ1-4	ASSLRQGDREKLF
TRBV6-5	TRBJ1-2	ASKPDRDLYGYT
TRBV7-2	TRBJ2-7	ASSSGTGNYEQY
TRBV19	TRBJ2-1	ASSFGYNEQF
TRBV7-2	TRBJ1-4	ASSLGHSRRNEKLF
TRBV7-2	TRBJ2-1	ASSLGGSGSNEQF
TRBV5-1	TRBJ2-1	ASSPRVNNEQF
TRBV6-5	TRBJ2-1	ASSLAEFNEQF
TRBV3-1/TRBV3-2	TRBJ1-2	ASNHGENYGYT
TRBV7-9	TRBJ2-1	ASSEFGGEQF
TRBV11-2	TRBJ1-2	ASSLSGVIGNYGYT
TRBV14	TRBJ1-5	ASSQDFVQGAFNQPQH
TRBV30	TRBJ2-7	AWMMGQGYEQY
TRBV30	TRBJ2-7	AWIPRGRFYEQY
TRBV20-1	TRBJ2-7	SASFASLAYEQY
TRBV11-2	TRBJ1-2	ASSLGGQNYGYT
TRBV30	TRBJ2-1	AWGTSGGAEQF
TRBV7-8	TRBJ1-6	ASSLGQGGSPLH
TRBV3-1/TRBV3-2	TRBJ2-3	ASSQGSGIRTDTQY
TRBV12-3/TRBV12-4	TRBJ2-5	ASSFAGQETQY
TRBV3-1/TRBV3-2	TRBJ2-2	ASSQWDTNTGELF
TRBV7-2	TRBJ2-5	ASSAQLAGSETQY
TRBV7-2	TRBJ1-3	ASSSRISSGNTIY